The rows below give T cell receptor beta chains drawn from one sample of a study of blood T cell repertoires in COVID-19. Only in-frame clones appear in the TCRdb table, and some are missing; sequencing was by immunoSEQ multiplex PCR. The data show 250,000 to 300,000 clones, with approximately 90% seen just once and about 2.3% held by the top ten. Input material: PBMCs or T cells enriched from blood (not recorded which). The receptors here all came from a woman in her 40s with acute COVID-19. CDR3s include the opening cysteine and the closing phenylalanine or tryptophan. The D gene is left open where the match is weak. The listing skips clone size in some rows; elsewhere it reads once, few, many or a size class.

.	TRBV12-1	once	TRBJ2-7	CASSPSRPVGLEQYF	TGTGCCAGCAGCCCCTCCCGTCCGGTGGGACTCGAGCAGTACTTC
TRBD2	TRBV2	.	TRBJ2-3	CASRLADTTDTQYF	TGTGCCAGCAGGCTAGCGGACACCACAGATACGCAGTATTTT
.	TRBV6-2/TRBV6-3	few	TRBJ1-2	CASSDRIAGYTF	TGTGCCAGCAGTGACAGGATAGCGGGCTACACCTTC
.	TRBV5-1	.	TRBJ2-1	CASSFDTRSYNEQFF	TGCGCCAGCAGCTTTGACACGCGCTCCTACAATGAGCAGTTCTTC
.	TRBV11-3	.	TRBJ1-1	CASSLNLLRSTEAFF	TGTGCCAGCAGCTTAAACCTCCTACGGTCCACTGAAGCTTTCTTT
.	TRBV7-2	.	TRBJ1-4	CASSLDRWSEKLFF	TGTGCCAGCAGCTTAGATAGGTGGAGCGAAAAACTGTTTTTT
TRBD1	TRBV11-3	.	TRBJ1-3	CASSSRQGTGALSGNTIYF	TGTGCCAGCAGCTCAAGACAAGGGACAGGGGCCCTCTCTGGAAACACCATATATTTT
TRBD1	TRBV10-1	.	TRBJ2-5	CASHPRQGQETQYF	TGCGCCAGCCACCCGAGACAGGGACAAGAGACCCAGTACTTC
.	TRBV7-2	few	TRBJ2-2	CASSLEQGTGELFF	TGTGCCAGCAGCTTAGAACAGGGCACCGGGGAGCTGTTTTTT
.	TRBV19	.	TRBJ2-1	CASSIDRDTLYNEQFF	TGTGCCAGTAGTATAGATCGGGACACCCTATACAATGAGCAGTTCTTC
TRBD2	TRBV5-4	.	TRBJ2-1	CASSRVGGVEQFF	TGTGCCAGCAGCAGGGTGGGAGGGGTTGAGCAGTTCTTC
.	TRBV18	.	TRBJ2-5	CASSPSGRETQYF	TGTGCCAGCTCACCCAGCGGTCGGGAGACCCAGTACTTC
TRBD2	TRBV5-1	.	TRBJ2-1	CASSLEPAGVGGWSYNEQFF	TGCGCCAGCAGCTTGGAGCCAGCGGGAGTAGGGGGGTGGTCCTACAATGAGCAGTTCTTC
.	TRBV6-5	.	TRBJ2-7	CASENSVNSYEQYF	TGTGCCAGCGAAAATAGCGTAAACTCCTACGAGCAGTACTTC